Described below is a single T cell receptor (beta chain) sequence and its context. The sample is drawn from a study of neurological immune-mediated disorders. Trimming pared 2 bases from V and 6 bases from J, leaving 9 bases between. The CDR3 length is 14 residues. The germline gives CDR1 SGHRS, CDR2 YFSETQ. The authors made cDNA by 5'RACE with 10-nucleotide random UMIs. Each sequencing run yielded over 170 million TCR-beta sequences from 15-18 subjects. TCRdb redid the calling of the 5' RACE reads with MiXCR, one entry per CDR3 protein. The sample comprises 45,000 to 60,000 distinct CDR3 sequences, roughly 13% of which are singletons, and 9% rests with the top ten. Time point reported: longitudinal time-point 3. The unsorted libraries were made from 2 million PBMCs kept at -80 C.

Sample: PBMCs. V usage is TRBV5-1 and J usage is TRBJ1-6; possible D gene TRBD1, 5 bases. This receptor was identified in a male donor with HTLV-1-associated myelopathy (HAM/TSP). The CDR3 sequence: CASSLKGSNSPLHF. The CDR3 nucleotides are TGCGCCAGCAGCTTAAAGGGGAGTAATTCACCCCTCCACTTT.